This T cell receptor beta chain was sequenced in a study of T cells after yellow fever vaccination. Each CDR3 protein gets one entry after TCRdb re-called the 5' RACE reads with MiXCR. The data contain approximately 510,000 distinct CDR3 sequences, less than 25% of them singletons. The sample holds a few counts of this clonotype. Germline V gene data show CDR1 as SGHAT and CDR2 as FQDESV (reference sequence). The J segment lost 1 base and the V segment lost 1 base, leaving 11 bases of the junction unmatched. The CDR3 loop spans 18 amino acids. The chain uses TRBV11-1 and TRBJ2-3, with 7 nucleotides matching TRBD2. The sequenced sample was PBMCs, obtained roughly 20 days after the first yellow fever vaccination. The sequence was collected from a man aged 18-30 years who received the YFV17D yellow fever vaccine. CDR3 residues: CASSLVQLLALRTDTQYF. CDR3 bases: TGTGCCAGCAGCTTAGTACAGTTACTAGCGCTACGCACAGATACGCAGTATTTT.